This TCR beta chain derives from a study of tumor-infiltrating lymphocytes in primary liver carcinoma. Study summary: Donors had hepatocellular carcinoma or combined HCC and intrahepatic cholangiocarcinoma. Study observations and caveats: Among the pair types, tumor region pairs showed more overlap than tumor-adjacent and tumor-blood pairs.

This clonotype appeared once. Its target is not known. One junction end does not reproduce the germline sequence, and a read error may be involved. Starting material for RNA and DNA co-extraction consisted of roughly 17-31 mg of unsorted bulk tissue. Patients underwent resection of primary liver carcinoma. Looked up from germline, CDR1 is SEHNR and CDR2 is FQNEAQ (reference sequence). The CDR3 contains 20 residues. From 500 ng total RNA, TCR beta cDNA was generated with a primer in the constant region. A slightly modified ARM-PCR protocol with three nested multiplex PCR rounds produced these TCR beta libraries. Amplification in the first two PCR rounds was performed using TRBV1-TRBV30 forward primers and a C-beta reverse primer for approximately 10 cycles each. In TCRdb, the multiplex PCR reads were re-called with MiXCR into one record per CDR3 protein. Of fewer than 80,000 distinct CDR3 sequences detected, roughly 72% appear once; the ten largest clones hold 26%.

The specimen sequenced was tumor-adjacent normal liver tissue. The genes are TRBV7-9 and TRBJ2-3; 7 nucleotides align to TRBD2. This clonotype was sampled from a man aged 40-50 years with primary liver carcinoma and hepatitis B virus infection. In DNA, the CDR3 is TGTGTCAGCAGCTGGCCCCCGGGACTAACGGGAGGACCGGCTTCAGATACGCAGTATTTT. It translates to CVSSWPPGLTGGPASDTQYF.